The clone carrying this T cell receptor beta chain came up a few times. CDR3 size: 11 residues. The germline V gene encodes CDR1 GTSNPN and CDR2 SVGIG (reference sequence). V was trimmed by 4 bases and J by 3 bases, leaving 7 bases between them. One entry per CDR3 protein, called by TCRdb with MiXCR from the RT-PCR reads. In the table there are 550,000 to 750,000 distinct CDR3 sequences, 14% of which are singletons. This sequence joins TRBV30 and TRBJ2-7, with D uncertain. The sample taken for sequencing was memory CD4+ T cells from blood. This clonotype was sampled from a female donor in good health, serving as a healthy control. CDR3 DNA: TGTGCCTGGACAGATTACTACGAGCAGTACTTC. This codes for CAWTDYYEQYF.